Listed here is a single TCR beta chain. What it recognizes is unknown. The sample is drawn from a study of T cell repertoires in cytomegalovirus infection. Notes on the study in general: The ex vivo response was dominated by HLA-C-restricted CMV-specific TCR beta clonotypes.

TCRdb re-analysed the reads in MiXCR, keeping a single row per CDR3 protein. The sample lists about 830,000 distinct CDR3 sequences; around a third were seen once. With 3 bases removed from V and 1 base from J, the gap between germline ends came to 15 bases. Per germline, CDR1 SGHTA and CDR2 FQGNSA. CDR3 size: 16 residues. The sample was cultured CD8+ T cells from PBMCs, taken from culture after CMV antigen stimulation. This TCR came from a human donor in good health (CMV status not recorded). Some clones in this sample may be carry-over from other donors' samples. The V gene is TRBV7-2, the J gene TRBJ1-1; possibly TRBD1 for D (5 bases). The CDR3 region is CASSLGFQGTNTEAFF. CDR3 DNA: TGTGCCAGCAGCTTGGGTTTTCAGGGTACGAACACTGAAGCTTTCTTT.